These 24 T cell receptor beta chains were sequenced from one sample in a study of lymphopenia after photon versus proton radiotherapy (dated by TCRdb to between 2018 and 2021). The method was the immunoSEQ multiplex PCR assay. TCRdb mirrors the immuneACCESS table, restricted to in-frame sequences. Some clones are absent from its copies; in checked studies, under half trace to an unresolved V gene, and the reason for the others is unknown. The table for this sample lists 55,000 to 70,000 clones; more than 75% of them were counted only once. The top ten hold 2.9% of the sample. The sample in question was peripheral blood, obtained from a patient treated with photon-based radiotherapy. The receptors were gathered from a woman between 65 and 79 years old with pancreatic cancer.

V and J are TRBV6-6 and TRBJ2-7; D gene ambiguous. Looked up from germline, CDR1 is MNHNY and CDR2 is SVGAGI (reference sequence). There are 15 residues in the CDR3. V lost 0 bases and J 5 bases, leaving 14 bases between the germline ends. The CDR3 reads CASSYSMNSIDEQYF. DNA of the CDR3: TGTGCCAGCAGTTACTCGATGAACAGCATCGACGAGCAGTACTTC.

The chain links TRBV19 to TRBJ2-3; D unresolved. Germline CDR1 and CDR2: LNHDA and SQIVND (reference sequence). The CDR3 has 14 residues. Trimming took off 1 base at V and 0 bases at J, with 5 bases between the two ends. Here the CDR3 reads CASSIAGSTDTQYF. CDR3 bases: TGTGCCAGTAGTATAGCGGGTAGCACAGATACGCAGTATTTT. The whole variable domain, filled in from reference TRBV19 and TRBJ2-3, reads DGGITQSPKYLFRKEGQNVTLSCEQNLNHDAMYWYRQDPGQGLRLIYYSQIVNDFQKGDIAEGYSVSREKKESFPLTVTSAQKNPTAFYLCASSIAGSTDTQYFGPGTRLTVL.

The rearrangement links TRBV19 to TRBJ1-3, with 11 bases identical to TRBD1. With 5 bases clipped from V and 5 bases from J, the junction kept 5 bases outside the gene matches. Per the germline V gene, CDR1 is LNHDA and CDR2 is SQIVND (reference sequence). This CDR3 is built from 15 residues. The CDR3 DNA follows: TGTGCCAGTAGTGGGACAGGGGGAAATAGAAACACCATATATTTT. Translating gives CASSGTGGNRNTIYF.

The chain is built from TRBV12-2 and TRBJ2-1; the table's D call, TRBD1, has no DNA check behind it. TRBV12-2 is annotated as a pseudogene. This CDR3 spans 12 amino acids. CDR3 DNA: TGTGCAAGTCGCCATGCCTACAATGAGCAGTTCTTC. Translation: CASRHAYNEQFF.

The chain joins TRBV7-9 to TRBJ2-3, with D unclear. Trimming pared 4 bases from V and 3 bases from J, leaving 8 bases between. This CDR3 has 13 amino acids. CDR1 is SEHNR, CDR2 FQNEAQ, per germline (reference sequence). CDR3 sequence: CASSYDITDTQYF. The CDR3 region has the DNA TGTGCCAGCAGCTACGACATAACAGATACGCAGTATTTT.

The rearrangement joins TRBV11-3 to TRBJ2-1; 7 bases are shared with TRBD2. The germline V gene encodes CDR1 SGHNT and CDR2 YENEEA. Losses at the gene ends were 5 bases for V and 4 bases for J; bases not matched to a gene: 11. This CDR3 is 16 amino acids long. The CDR3 bases are TGTGCCAGCAGCCCCAGAGTGGGGGGGGTATACAATGAGCAGTTCTTC. This codes for CASSPRVGGVYNEQFF.

V and J are TRBV7-2 and TRBJ2-3, with 9 bases fitting TRBD2. The germline V gene has CDR1 SGHTA and CDR2 FQGNSA. Germline trimming cut 2 bases from V and 5 bases from J; bases unmatched to any gene: 14. The CDR3 runs to 18 residues. The CDR3 is CASSLRWAGGPLEDTQYF. CDR3 bases: TGTGCCAGCAGCTTAAGGTGGGCGGGAGGGCCATTAGAAGATACGCAGTATTTT.

The chain carries TRBV27 and TRBJ2-7, with 7 bases that match TRBD1. The CDR3 has 14 amino acids. J gave up 2 bases and V 0 bases, and 1 base lay outside the gene matches. Germline lookup yields CDR1 MNHEY and CDR2 SMNVEV (reference sequence). This CDR3 is CASSLSGGPYEQYF. The CDR3 bases are TGTGCCAGCAGTTTATCAGGGGGCCCCTACGAGCAGTACTTC.

The chain joins TRBV19 to TRBJ2-7; TRBD2 matches 7 bases. Losses at the gene ends were 7 bases for V and 0 bases for J; bases not matched to a gene: 6. Per the germline V gene, CDR1 is LNHDA and CDR2 is SQIVND (reference sequence). CDR3 length: 14 amino acids. The CDR3 sequence is CASTTSASSYEQYF. The DNA of the CDR3 is TGTGCCAGTACAACTAGCGCGAGCTCCTACGAGCAGTACTTC.

V usage is TRBV9 and J usage is TRBJ2-2, with D perhaps TRBD1 (6 bases). From germline, CDR1 is SGDLS and CDR2 YYNGEE. Trimming cost V 4 bases and J 8 bases, with 21 bases left between them. This CDR3 contains 16 residues. The CDR3 loop reads CASSPLGDKIHGELFF. The CDR3 nucleotides are TGTGCCAGCAGCCCCCTAGGGGACAAGATTCATGGGGAGCTGTTTTTT.

A single count supports this clone. The chain joins TRBV4-3 to TRBJ1-1; a possible D gene is TRBD1 (6 bases). This CDR3 is built from 17 residues. CDR1 and CDR2 (germline): LGHNA, YSLEER. Trimming shortened V by 2 bases and J by 2 bases, and 18 bases separated the two germline ends. As DNA, the CDR3 is TGCGCCAGCAGCCAAAATGCCGGGGGCGCAGTTAACACTGAAGCTTTCTTT. Translating it yields CASSQNAGGAVNTEAFF.

The rearrangement links TRBV5-1 to TRBJ1-1; maybe TRBD1 (5 bases). Germline CDR1 SGHRS, CDR2 YFSETQ. The V end lost 6 bases, the J end lost 5 bases, and 17 bases lay between the germline ends. The CDR3 covers 14 residues. CDR3 in amino acids: CASTEGRRDTEAFF. The DNA of the CDR3 is TGCGCCAGCACCGAGGGACGACGGGATACTGAAGCTTTCTTT.

The chain is built from TRBV6-6 and TRBJ2-5; no clear D. The CDR3 is made up of 13 amino acids. The V gene's germline CDR1 is MNHNY and CDR2 SVGAGI (reference sequence). The V end lost 2 bases, the J end lost 1 base, and 5 bases lay between the germline ends. The CDR3 is CASSYHTQETQYF. Written as DNA, the CDR3 is TGTGCCAGCAGTTACCACACCCAAGAGACCCAGTACTTC.

The V call is TRBV9, the J call TRBJ2-1; 13 bases map to TRBD2. This CDR3 has 15 amino acids. J was trimmed by 5 bases and V by 4 bases; bases with no gene match: 3. Germline V gene lookup returns CDR1 SGDLS and CDR2 YYNGEE. The CDR3 DNA follows: TGTGCCAGCAGCCCGGGACTAGCGGGACACAATGAGCAGTTCTTC. Translating it yields CASSPGLAGHNEQFF.

The chain uses TRBV6-6 and TRBJ2-1; D not resolved. There are 14 residues in the CDR3. The germline V and J ends were trimmed by 8 bases and 4 bases, with 15 bases remaining between them. CDR1 is MNHNY and CDR2 is SVGAGI in the germline V gene (reference sequence). In DNA, the CDR3 is TGTGCCAGCTTAAACAGTTTTTCGTACAATGAGCAGTTCTTC. Translated: CASLNSFSYNEQFF.

The chain combines TRBV5-8 with TRBJ2-7; 10 nucleotides line up with TRBD2. Germline values: CDR1 SGHTS, CDR2 YDEGEE. V lost 0 bases, J lost 5 bases, and 5 bases stayed unmatched. The CDR3 sequence is 15 residues long. The CDR3 nucleotides read TGTGCCAGCAGCTTGGGGACTAGCGGCCTGGACGAGCAGTACTTC. It yields the protein CASSLGTSGLDEQYF.

The chain employs TRBV4-1 and TRBJ1-1; D remains unclear. CDR1 and CDR2 from the germline V gene are MGHRA and YSYEKL. The CDR3 sequence is 14 residues long. With 0 bases removed from V and 1 base from J, the gap between germline ends came to 6 bases. CDR3 amino acids: CASSQEAGNTEAFF. As DNA, the CDR3 is TGCGCCAGCAGCCAAGAGGCGGGGAACACTGAAGCTTTCTTT.

The V and J genes are TRBV28 and TRBJ1-1, with a possible D match to TRBD1 (6 bases). Deletions cut 6 bases from V and 4 bases from J, with 15 bases between. Germline CDR1 and CDR2: MDHEN and SYDVKM. The CDR3 consists of 14 residues. The CDR3 coding sequence is TGTGCCAGCAGCTCTACAGGGCGGAGCACTGAAGCTTTCTTT. Its translation: CASSSTGRSTEAFF.

This chain links TRBV4-1 with TRBJ2-7; D not resolved. Germline-derived CDR1 and CDR2 are MGHRA and YSYEKL. V was cut by 1 base and J by 6 bases, with 13 bases left in between. The CDR3 runs 14 residues. The CDR3 loop is CASSQATWASEQYF. CDR3 DNA sequence: TGCGCCAGCAGCCAAGCTACTTGGGCGAGCGAGCAGTACTTC.

This sequence joins TRBV27 and TRBJ1-5; D unclear. This CDR3 is 14 amino acids long. Trimming left V 5 bases short and J 9 bases short, with 17 bases between. The V gene's germline CDR1 is MNHEY and CDR2 SMNVEV (reference sequence). The CDR3 coding sequence is TGTGCCAGCAGTCCAGAATGGGCAGGCCGGCCCCAGCATTTT. Its protein product is CASSPEWAGRPQHF.

The sample holds one count of this clone. The gene calls are TRBV6-1 and TRBJ2-7; the D gene is possibly TRBD2 (5 bases). The V gene lost 5 bases and the J gene lost 7 bases, with 15 bases spanning the gap. CDR1 and CDR2 (germline): MNHNS, SASEGT. The CDR3 has 13 amino acids. The CDR3 DNA follows: TGTGCCAGCAGTCCCCGGGATCTCAGGGAGCAGTACTTC. Its protein product is CASSPRDLREQYF.

The chain joins TRBV29-1 to TRBJ1-2; 8 nucleotides match TRBD1. CDR1 SQVTM and CDR2 ANQGSEA come from the germline V gene. This CDR3 is 13 amino acids long. Losses at the gene ends were 3 bases for V and 8 bases for J; bases not matched to a gene: 8. CDR3 coding DNA: TGCAGCGTTGACTCTGACAGGGGTTTCGGCTACACCTTC. Its protein is CSVDSDRGFGYTF.

The chain joins TRBV19 to TRBJ1-5; a possible D gene is TRBD1 (6 bases). Germline assignment: CDR1 LNHDA and CDR2 SQIVND (reference sequence). V lost 7 bases and J 4 bases, leaving 17 bases between the germline ends. There are 15 residues in the CDR3. This CDR3 reads CASTPYGGPNQPQHF. CDR3 bases: TGTGCCAGTACCCCTTACGGGGGGCCTAATCAGCCCCAGCATTTT.

The chain joins TRBV9 to TRBJ1-4; perhaps TRBD1 as D (5 bases). Trimming removed 3 bases from V and 5 bases from J, with 17 bases in between. In germline, CDR1 is SGDLS, CDR2 YYNGEE. This CDR3 spans 16 amino acids. CDR3 sequence: CASSGTSGTENEKLFF. CDR3 DNA sequence: TGTGCCAGCAGCGGCACTTCCGGGACCGAGAATGAAAAACTGTTTTTT.